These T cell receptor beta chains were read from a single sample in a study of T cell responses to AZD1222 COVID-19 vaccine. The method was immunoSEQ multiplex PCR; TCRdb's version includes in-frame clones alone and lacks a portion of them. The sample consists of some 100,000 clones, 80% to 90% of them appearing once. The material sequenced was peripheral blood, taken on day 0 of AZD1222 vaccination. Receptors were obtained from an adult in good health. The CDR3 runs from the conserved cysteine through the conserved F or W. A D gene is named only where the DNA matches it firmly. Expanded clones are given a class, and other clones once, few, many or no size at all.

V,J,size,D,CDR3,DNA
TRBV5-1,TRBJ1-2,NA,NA,CASSLAYRDSGYTF,TGCGCCAGCAGCTTGGCATACAGGGATAGTGGCTACACCTTC
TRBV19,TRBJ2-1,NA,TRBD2,CASSRYGLAGGAPYNEQFF,TGTGCCAGTAGTAGGTACGGACTAGCGGGGGGCGCCCCCTACAATGAGCAGTTCTTC
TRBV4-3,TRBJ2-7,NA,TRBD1,CASSQGLGTGTYEQYF,TGCGCCAGCAGCCAAGGCCTGGGGACAGGGACCTACGAGCAGTACTTC
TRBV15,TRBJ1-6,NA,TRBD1,CATSSRQGNSPLHF,TGTGCCACCAGCAGCCGACAGGGGAATTCACCCCTCCACTTT
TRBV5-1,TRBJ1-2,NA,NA,CASSAGGTRIFYGYTF,TGCGCCAGCAGCGCAGGTGGGACTCGAATCTTCTATGGCTACACCTTC
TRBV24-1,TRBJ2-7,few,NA,CATSEGGLLSYEQYF,TGTGCCACCAGTGAGGGGGGCTTGCTCTCCTACGAGCAGTACTTC
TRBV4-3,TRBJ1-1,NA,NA,CASSFRRGTEAFF,TGCGCCAGCAGCTTCCGGAGGGGCACTGAAGCTTTCTTT
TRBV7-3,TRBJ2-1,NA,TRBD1,CASSTGGSYNEQFF,TGTGCCAGCTCGACAGGGGGCTCCTACAATGAGCAGTTCTTC
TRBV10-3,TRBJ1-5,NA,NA,CAIKPEGGQPQHF,TGTGCCATCAAACCGGAGGGTGGTCAGCCCCAGCATTTT
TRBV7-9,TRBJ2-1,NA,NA,CASSLQLLLTGGGKNEQFF,TGTGCCAGCAGCCTCCAACTCCTCCTGACAGGCGGAGGGAAAAATGAGCAGTTCTTC
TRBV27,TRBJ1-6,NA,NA,CASSSGSPYNSPLHF,TGTGCCAGCAGTTCGGGGAGTCCATATAATTCACCCCTCCACTTT